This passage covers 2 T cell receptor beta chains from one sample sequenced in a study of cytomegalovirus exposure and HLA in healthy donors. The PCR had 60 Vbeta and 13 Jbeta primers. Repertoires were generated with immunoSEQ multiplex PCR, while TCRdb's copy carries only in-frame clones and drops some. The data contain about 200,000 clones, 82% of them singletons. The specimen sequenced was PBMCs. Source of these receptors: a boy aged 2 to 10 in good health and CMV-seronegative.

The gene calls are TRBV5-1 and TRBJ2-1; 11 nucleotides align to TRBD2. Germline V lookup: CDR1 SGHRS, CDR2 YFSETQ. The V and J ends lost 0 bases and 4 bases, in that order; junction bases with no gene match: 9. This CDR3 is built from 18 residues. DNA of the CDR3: TGCGCCAGCAGCTTGGCCAAGGCTAGCGGGGGGATATACAATGAGCAGTTCTTC. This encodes CASSLAKASGGIYNEQFF.

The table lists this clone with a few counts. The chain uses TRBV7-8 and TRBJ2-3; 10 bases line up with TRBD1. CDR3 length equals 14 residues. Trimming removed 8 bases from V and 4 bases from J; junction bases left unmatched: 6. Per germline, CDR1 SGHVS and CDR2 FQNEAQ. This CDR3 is CASLDRGRADTQYF. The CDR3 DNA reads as TGTGCCAGCCTTGACAGGGGGCGCGCAGATACGCAGTATTTT. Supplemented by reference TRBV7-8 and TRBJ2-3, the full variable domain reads GAGVSQSPRYKVAKRGQDVALRCDPISGHVSLFWYQQALGQGPEFLTYFQNEAQLDKSGLPSDRFFAERPEGSVSTLKIQRTQQEDSAVYLCASLDRGRADTQYFGPGTRLTVL.